The T cell receptor beta chain under discussion was sequenced for a study of cytomegalovirus exposure and HLA in healthy donors. Germline V gene sequence: CDR1 SQVTM, CDR2 ANQGSEA. This CDR3 is 15 amino acids long. V trimming: 7 bases; J trimming: 10 bases; junction bases outside the gene matches: 16. The PCR used 60 Vbeta and 13 Jbeta primers. The protocol was immunoSEQ multiplex PCR, while the TCRdb copy is restricted to in-frame clones and leaves out a portion. Found here are about 53,000 clones; the top ten clones hold 2% to 2.5%. The sequence was obtained from a woman aged 18-29 years in good health and CMV-seronegative. V gene TRBV29-1 combines with J gene TRBJ2-1; 10 bases are shared with TRBD2. What was sequenced was PBMCs. CDR3 region: CSATGVSGRVQEQFF. CDR3 coding DNA: TGCAGCGCAACGGGGGTCAGCGGGAGGGTGCAGGAGCAGTTCTTC.